This T cell receptor (beta chain) is drawn from a study of control samples from healthy donors and cancer patients. Produced via immunoSEQ multiplex PCR; TCRdb's table is partial and in-frame only. The sample includes a few thousand clones, about 83% of them seen just once. Trimming removed 6 bases from V and 6 bases from J, with 8 bases in between. The germline V gene encodes CDR1 WNHNN and CDR2 SYGVQD (reference sequence). The length of the CDR3 is 12 residues. This clonotype originated in a male donor with melanoma. This chain links TRBV10-1 with TRBJ2-2; D is perhaps TRBD1 (6 bases). The sample was formalin-fixed, paraffin-embedded tissue. In DNA, the CDR3 is TGCGCCAGCAGCACAGGGCCCGGGGAGCTGTTTTTT. Translation gives CASSTGPGELFF.